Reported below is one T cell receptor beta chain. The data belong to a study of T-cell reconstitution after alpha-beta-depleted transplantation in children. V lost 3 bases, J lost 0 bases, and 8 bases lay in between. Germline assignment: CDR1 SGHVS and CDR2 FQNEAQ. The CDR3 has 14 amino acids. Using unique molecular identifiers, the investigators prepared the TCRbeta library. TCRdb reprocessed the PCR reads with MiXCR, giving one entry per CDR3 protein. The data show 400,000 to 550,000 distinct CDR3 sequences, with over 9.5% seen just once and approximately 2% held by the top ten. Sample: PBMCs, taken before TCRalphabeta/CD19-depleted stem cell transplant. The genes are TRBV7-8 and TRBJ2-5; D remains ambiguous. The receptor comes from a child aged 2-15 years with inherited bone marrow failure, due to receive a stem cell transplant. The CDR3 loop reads CASSFGPDQETQYF. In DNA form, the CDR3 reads TGTGCCAGCAGCTTTGGACCGGACCAAGAGACCCAGTACTTC.